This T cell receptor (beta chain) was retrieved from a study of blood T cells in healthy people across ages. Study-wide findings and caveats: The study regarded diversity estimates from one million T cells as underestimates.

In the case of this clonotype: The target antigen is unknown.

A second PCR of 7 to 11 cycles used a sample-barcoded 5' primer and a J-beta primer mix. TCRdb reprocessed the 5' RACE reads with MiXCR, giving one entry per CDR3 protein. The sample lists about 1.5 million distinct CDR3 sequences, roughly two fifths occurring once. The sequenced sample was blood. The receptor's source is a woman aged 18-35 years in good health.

CDR3 sequence: CASSRPRTAYEQYF. CDR3 nucleotide sequence: TGTGCCAGCAGCCGCCCCCGTACTGCTTACGAGCAGTACTTC. The V and J genes are TRBV28 and TRBJ2-7; D gene unclear. Deletions cut 6 bases from V and 4 bases from J, with 16 bases between. From germline, CDR1 is MDHEN and CDR2 SYDVKM. CDR3 length: 14 residues. Variable domain in full (rest from reference TRBV28 and TRBJ2-7): DVKVTQSSRYLVKRTGEKVFLECVQDMDHENMFWYRQDPGLGLRLIYFSYDVKMKEKGDIPEGYSVSREKKERFSLILESASTNQTSMYLCASSRPRTAYEQYFGPGTRLTVT.